Below are 25 T cell receptor beta chains sequenced from a single sample in a study of response to subunit inactivated influenza vaccine. TCRdb itself ran the RT-PCR reads through MiXCR, one entry per CDR3 protein. Here the sample spans about 160,000 distinct CDR3 sequences, around 9.9% being singletons. The sample here was non-naive T cells sorted from PBMCs, taken about 40 days after vaccination. These receptors all stem from a man aged 45-60 years who received an inactivated influenza vaccine.

The chain recombines TRBV6-5 with TRBJ1-1; a possible D gene is TRBD1 (5 bases). This CDR3 is 15 amino acids long. V lost 6 bases to trimming and J lost 1 base, with 15 bases between them. Germline V CDR1 and CDR2: MNHEY, SVGAGI. The DNA for the CDR3 is TGTGCCAGCAGCTTCCTCGACAGCCAGAACACTGAAGCTTTCTTT. It translates to CASSFLDSQNTEAFF.

In its sample, this clonotype was seen a few times. The V and J genes are TRBV6-1 and TRBJ1-1; no reliable D call. V lost 6 bases, J lost 0 bases, and 11 bases lay in between. The CDR3 contains 14 residues. Germline V gene lookup returns CDR1 MNHNS and CDR2 SASEGT. In DNA form, the CDR3 reads TGTGCCAGCAGCGGAATTAGCATGAACACTGAAGCTTTCTTT. Translation: CASSGISMNTEAFF.

This chain joins TRBV12-3 or TRBV12-4 and TRBJ1-3, with TRBD1 matching over 8 bases. CDR3 length: 16 amino acids. With V trimmed by 6 bases and J by 1 base, 8 bases remained unmatched. The CDR3 protein is CASRRDRSTSGNTIYF. The CDR3 bases are TGTGCCAGCAGACGGGACAGGTCCACTTCTGGAAACACCATATATTTT.

This clonotype was seen many times. This sequence joins TRBV20-1 and TRBJ1-2; 8 bases match TRBD1. V shed 3 bases, J shed 7 bases, and the junction held 4 bases outside the gene matches. The CDR3 totals 12 residues. In germline, CDR1 is DFQATT, CDR2 SNEGSKA (reference sequence). The CDR3 coding sequence is TGCAGTGCTAGTCAGGGGGCAAGTGGCTACACCTTC. Residues: CSASQGASGYTF.

This clonotype showed up just a few times. The chain has TRBV6-1 and TRBJ1-6; weak D call: TRBD1 (5 bases). The CDR3 contains 16 residues. Trimming shortened V by 3 bases and J by 10 bases, and 19 bases separated the two germline ends. Germline-derived CDR1 and CDR2 are MNHNS and SASEGT. This CDR3 reads CASSDRGQGRGSPLHF. The CDR3 nucleotides are TGTGCCAGCAGTGATCGCGGGCAGGGACGAGGGTCACCCCTCCACTTT.

This chain joins TRBV7-2 and TRBJ2-5, with a possible D match to TRBD2 (6 bases). The V gene lost 6 bases and the J gene lost 5 bases, with 13 bases spanning the gap. Germline CDR1 is SGHTA and CDR2 is FQGNSA. The CDR3 extends over 13 amino acids. The CDR3 nucleotides are TGTGCCAGCAGACCAGGAGCGGGCGAGACCCAGTACTTC. Translation: CASRPGAGETQYF.

A remark on this clonotype: A read error is likely, as this CDR3 ends without the conserved phenylalanine or tryptophan. The chain links TRBV9 to TRBJ2-2, with 12 bases matching TRBD2. Per the germline V gene, CDR1 is SGDLS and CDR2 is YYNGEE. The J segment lost 0 bases and the V segment lost 0 bases, leaving 9 bases of the junction unmatched. CDR3 size: 20 residues. CDR3 nucleotides: TGTGCCAGCAGCGTAGCTCTTAGCCTAGCGGGGGGGGCGAACACCGGGGAGCTGTTTCTT. Protein sequence: CASSVALSLAGGANTGELFL.

This clonotype was picked up many times. This chain uses TRBV7-2 with TRBJ2-5; no definite D call. This CDR3 region has 11 residues. Trimming left V 2 bases short and J 5 bases short, with 3 bases between. Germline values: CDR1 SGHTA, CDR2 FQGNSA. The CDR3 here is CASSLWETQYF. Written as DNA, the CDR3 is TGTGCCAGCAGCTTATGGGAGACCCAGTACTTC.

The genes are TRBV7-8 and TRBJ1-2, with a weak D call TRBD1 (6 bases). CDR1 is SGHVS, CDR2 FQNEAQ, per germline. With 1 base removed from V and 8 bases from J, the gap between germline ends came to 11 bases. The CDR3 is made up of 13 amino acids. CDR3 loop: CASSLGGQEGYTF. The CDR3 coding sequence is TGTGCCAGCAGCTTAGGGGGGCAGGAAGGCTACACCTTC.

This clonotype has a handful of counts. The chain is built from TRBV5-6 and TRBJ2-7; tentatively, D is TRBD1 or TRBD2 (7 bases each). This CDR3 region has 14 residues. Germline loops: CDR1 SGHDT, CDR2 YYEEEE. Trimming shortened V by 0 bases and J by 3 bases, and 10 bases separated the two germline ends. In DNA, the CDR3 is TGTGCCAGCAGCTTGGTCAGGGGGGGCTACGAGCAGTACTTC. Translated, it gives CASSLVRGGYEQYF. Full variable domain (rest looked up from reference TRBV5-6 and TRBJ2-7): DAGVTQSPTHLIKTRGQQVTLRCSPKSGHDTVSWYQQALGQGPQFIFQYYEEEERQRGNFPDRFSGHQFPNYSSELNVNALLLGDSALYLCASSLVRGGYEQYFGPGTRLTVT.

This sequence joins TRBV19 and TRBJ2-4; D is perhaps TRBD1 or TRBD2 (5 bases each). Deletions cut 7 bases from V and 7 bases from J, with 14 bases between. The CDR3 extends over 13 amino acids. Germline values: CDR1 LNHDA, CDR2 SQIVND (reference sequence). CDR3 in amino acids: CASTGAWGNIQYF. DNA of the CDR3: TGTGCCAGTACGGGTGCTTGGGGGAACATTCAGTACTTC.

This clonotype has just a few counts. J is TRBJ1-5 and V is TRBV20-1; a weak D match, TRBD1 (5 bases). V lost 3 bases to trimming and J lost 6 bases, with 9 bases between them. The CDR3 is 12 amino acids. Per germline, CDR1 DFQATT and CDR2 SNEGSKA (reference sequence). The CDR3 nucleotides read TGCAGTGCTAGGGACGGGGGTCAGCCCCAGCATTTT. Translated: CSARDGGQPQHF.

The rearrangement uses TRBV20-1 and TRBJ1-1; D possibly corresponds to TRBD1 (5 bases). This CDR3 is 10 amino acids long. Trimming stripped 1 base from V and 11 bases from J, with 8 bases between. Germline-derived CDR1 and CDR2 are DFQATT and SNEGSKA (reference sequence). CDR3 in DNA: TGCAGTGCTAGAGTCCGGGGGGCTTTCTTT. Translation gives CSARVRGAFF.

The rearrangement links TRBV29-1 to TRBJ1-5; 8 nucleotides agree with TRBD1. V shed 6 bases and J 5 bases; nucleotides not matched to a gene: 3. In germline, CDR1 is SQVTM, CDR2 ANQGSEA. The CDR3 extends over 12 amino acids. CDR3 bases: TGCAGCGTGCCAGGGGGCCATCAGCCCCAGCATTTT. Protein sequence: CSVPGGHQPQHF.

This sequence joins TRBV10-1 and TRBJ1-1; no clear D. Looked up from germline, CDR1 is WNHNN and CDR2 is SYGVQD (reference sequence). The CDR3 is 13 amino acids. Deletions cut 6 bases from V and 7 bases from J, with 15 bases between. The CDR3 DNA reads as TGCGCCAGCAGGTTGGGCGTGGATGGTGAAGCTTTCTTT. It codes for CASRLGVDGEAFF.

This chain uses TRBV20-1 with TRBJ1-4; D might be TRBD1 (5 bases). The germline CDR1 and CDR2 sequences are DFQATT and SNEGSKA (reference sequence). The CDR3 is 12 residues long. With 6 bases removed from V and 8 bases from J, the gap between germline ends came to 13 bases. The CDR3 is CSAQAGSEKLFF. For the CDR3, the DNA is TGCAGTGCACAGGCGGGGAGCGAAAAACTGTTTTTT.

This clonotype appeared many times. The chain uses TRBV24-1 and TRBJ2-1; tentative D call: TRBD2 (5 bases). V lost 0 bases to trimming and J lost 5 bases, with 10 bases between them. There are 15 residues in the CDR3. Germline CDR1 KGHDR, CDR2 SFDVKD. CDR3: CATSDLTGFNNEQFF. Here the CDR3 DNA reads TGTGCCACCAGTGATTTGACGGGATTTAACAATGAGCAGTTCTTC.

Only a few counts were recorded for this clonotype. The rearrangement links TRBV29-1 to TRBJ2-3; D possibly corresponds to TRBD2 (6 bases). This CDR3 is built from 14 residues. Per germline, CDR1 SQVTM and CDR2 ANQGSEA. Deletions cut 3 bases from V and 7 bases from J, with 17 bases between. The CDR3 loop reads CSVEKRGVGNTQYF. The CDR3 DNA reads TGCAGCGTTGAGAAACGCGGGGTTGGTAATACGCAGTATTTT.

This clonotype was recorded at least ten times. V and J are TRBV4-2 and TRBJ2-1, with D unresolved. The V end was cut by 4 bases, the J end by 5 bases, with 15 bases between. Germline V gives CDR1 LGHNA, CDR2 YNFKEQ. The CDR3 has 15 residues. CDR3 protein: CASSLLEIRNNEQFF. The DNA for the CDR3 is TGTGCCAGCAGCCTCTTAGAAATTCGGAACAATGAGCAGTTCTTC.

The chain uses TRBV24-1 and TRBJ2-5; D is unclear. Germline values: CDR1 KGHDR, CDR2 SFDVKD. V was trimmed by 1 base and J by 7 bases, leaving 9 bases between them. This CDR3 has 13 residues. In DNA form, the CDR3 reads TGTGCCACCAGTGATTTAATGGTCGGGACCCAGTACTTC. It yields the protein CATSDLMVGTQYF.

This clonotype showed up just a few times. CDR3 DNA sequence: TGTGCCAGCAGCTTAGCGGACAGAAATCAGCCCCAGCATTTT. Translating it yields CASSLADRNQPQHF. V and J are TRBV7-8 and TRBJ1-5; D may be TRBD1 (6 bases). Trimming stripped 0 bases from V and 4 bases from J, with 7 bases between. CDR1 is SGHVS, CDR2 FQNEAQ, per germline. The CDR3 is made up of 14 amino acids.

This clonotype was seen a few times. V usage is TRBV27 and J usage is TRBJ1-1, with a possible D match to TRBD1 (6 bases). Germline values: CDR1 MNHEY, CDR2 SMNVEV (reference sequence). V lost 5 bases and J 10 bases, leaving 23 bases between the germline ends. The CDR3 has 15 amino acids. CDR3 protein: CASSTKTGQRGGAFF. For the CDR3, the DNA is TGTGCCAGCAGTACTAAGACAGGCCAACGAGGGGGAGCTTTCTTT.

This clonotype was detected only a few times. The gene calls are TRBV5-1 and TRBJ2-5, with D tentatively TRBD1 (5 bases). V was clipped by 0 bases and J by 3 bases, with 9 bases between them. There are 14 residues in the CDR3. In germline, CDR1 is SGHRS, CDR2 YFSETQ. The CDR3 region is CASSLERGEETQYF. As DNA, the CDR3 is TGCGCCAGCAGCTTGGAAAGGGGCGAAGAGACCCAGTACTTC. Full variable domain (remainder filled in from reference TRBV5-1 and TRBJ2-5): KAGVTQTPRYLIKTRGQQVTLSCSPISGHRSVSWYQQTPGQGLQFLFEYFSETQRNKGNFPGRFSGRQFSNSRSEMNVSTLELGDSALYLCASSLERGEETQYFGPGTRLLVL.

This clonotype was observed a handful of times. V is TRBV7-2 and J is TRBJ2-1; D uncertain. Germline V lookup: CDR1 SGHTA, CDR2 FQGNSA. The V end was cut by 3 bases, the J end by 12 bases, with 12 bases between. The CDR3 has 12 residues. CDR3 region: CASSFQDHRQFF. The CDR3 DNA reads as TGTGCCAGCAGCTTTCAGGACCACAGGCAGTTCTTC.

This clonotype has ten or more counts. CDR3 nucleotides: TGCAGTGCTAGAGATTTAGGACAGCTCATGAACACTGAAGCTTTCTTT. Translating gives CSARDLGQLMNTEAFF. The chain is built from TRBV20-1 and TRBJ1-1; D might be TRBD1 (6 bases). V lost 0 bases to trimming and J lost 0 bases, with 14 bases between them. The germline gives CDR1 DFQATT, CDR2 SNEGSKA (reference sequence). The CDR3 contains 16 residues.